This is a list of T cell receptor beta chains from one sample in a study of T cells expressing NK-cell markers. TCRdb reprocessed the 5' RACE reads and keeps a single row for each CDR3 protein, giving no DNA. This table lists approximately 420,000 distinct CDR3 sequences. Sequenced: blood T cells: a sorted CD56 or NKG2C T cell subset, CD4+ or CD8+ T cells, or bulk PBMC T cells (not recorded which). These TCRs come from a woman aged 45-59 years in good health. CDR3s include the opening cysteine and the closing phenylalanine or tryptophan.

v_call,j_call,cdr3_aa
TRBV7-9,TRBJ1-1,CASSEVLGTEAFF
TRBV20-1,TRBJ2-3,CSARVRRTDTQYF
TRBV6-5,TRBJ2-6,CASSSRQGSSSGANVLTF
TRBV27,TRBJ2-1,CASSWTSGNEQFF
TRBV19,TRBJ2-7,CASSIDRAHEQYF
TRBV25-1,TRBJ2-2,CASTPDRGTGELFF
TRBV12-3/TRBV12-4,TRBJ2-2,CASSSSGVNTGELFF
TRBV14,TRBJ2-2,CASSQDLAGELFF
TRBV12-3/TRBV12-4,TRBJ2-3,CASKDNRPDTQYF
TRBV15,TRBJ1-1,CATSRRWENTEAFF
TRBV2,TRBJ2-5,CASSPRTGYKTQYF
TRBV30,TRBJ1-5,CAWSPDRRNQPQHF
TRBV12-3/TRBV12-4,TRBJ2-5,CASSLSDRDQETQYF
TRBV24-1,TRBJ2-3,CATGQGKADTQYF
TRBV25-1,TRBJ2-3,CASNGIGATQDTQYF
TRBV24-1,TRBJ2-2,CATSDFRAGGPGELFF
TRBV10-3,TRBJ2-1,CAISEARDSYNEQFF
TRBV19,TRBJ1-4,CASSIPNTGFSEKLFF
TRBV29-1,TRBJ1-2,CSVEGVGGRYGYTF
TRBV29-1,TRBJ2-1,CSVEGPSFLFF
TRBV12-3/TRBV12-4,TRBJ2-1,CASSPGLAGGPTYNEQFF
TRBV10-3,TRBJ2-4,CAISESQVVAKNIQYF
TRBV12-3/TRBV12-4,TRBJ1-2,CASSLRERGYTF
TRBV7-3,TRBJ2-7,CASSPKNTRFDEQYF
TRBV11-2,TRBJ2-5,CASSLFPRGRGGETQYF
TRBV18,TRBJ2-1,CASSPRDRVLNEQFF